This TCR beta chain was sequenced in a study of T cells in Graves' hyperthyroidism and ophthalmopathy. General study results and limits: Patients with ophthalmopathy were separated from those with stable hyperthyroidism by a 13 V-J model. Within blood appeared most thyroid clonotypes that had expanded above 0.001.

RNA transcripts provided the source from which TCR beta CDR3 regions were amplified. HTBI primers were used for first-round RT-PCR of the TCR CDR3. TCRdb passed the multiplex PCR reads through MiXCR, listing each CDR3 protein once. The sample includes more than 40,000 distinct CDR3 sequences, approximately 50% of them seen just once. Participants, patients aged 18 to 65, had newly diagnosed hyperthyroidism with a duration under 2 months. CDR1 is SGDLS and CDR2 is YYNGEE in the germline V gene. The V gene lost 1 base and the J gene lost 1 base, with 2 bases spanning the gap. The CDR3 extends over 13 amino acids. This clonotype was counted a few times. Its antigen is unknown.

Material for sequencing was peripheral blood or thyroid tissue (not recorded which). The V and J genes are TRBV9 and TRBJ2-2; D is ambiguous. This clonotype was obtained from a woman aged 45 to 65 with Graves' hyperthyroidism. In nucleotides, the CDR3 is TGTGCCAGCAGCGTAAGGAACACCGGGGAGCTGTTTTTT. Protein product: CASSVRNTGELFF.